The sequence of this T cell receptor beta chain was determined in a study of T-cell reconstitution after alpha-beta-depleted transplantation in children. In this sample, this clonotype turned up many times. Unique molecular identifiers featured in how the TCRbeta library was prepared. From the PCR reads, TCRdb called clonotypes with MiXCR, one entry per CDR3 protein. Counted here are around 380,000 distinct CDR3 sequences, around 9.9% occurring once; the ten biggest clones make up approximately 5%. This CDR3 has 14 residues. Germline CDR1 and CDR2: SQVTM and ANQGSEA. V dropped 7 bases and J dropped 2; count of bases not matched to a gene: 10.

The receptor's source is a human donor who donated a stem cell graft to a child with acute myeloid leukemia. The sample here was PBMCs from the stem cell graft donor, taken from the stem cell graft. This rearrangement joins TRBV29-1 to TRBJ2-5; 7 positions agree with TRBD1. The CDR3 reads CSAAQQGRQETQYF. CDR3 in DNA: TGCAGCGCTGCCCAACAGGGGAGACAAGAGACCCAGTACTTC.